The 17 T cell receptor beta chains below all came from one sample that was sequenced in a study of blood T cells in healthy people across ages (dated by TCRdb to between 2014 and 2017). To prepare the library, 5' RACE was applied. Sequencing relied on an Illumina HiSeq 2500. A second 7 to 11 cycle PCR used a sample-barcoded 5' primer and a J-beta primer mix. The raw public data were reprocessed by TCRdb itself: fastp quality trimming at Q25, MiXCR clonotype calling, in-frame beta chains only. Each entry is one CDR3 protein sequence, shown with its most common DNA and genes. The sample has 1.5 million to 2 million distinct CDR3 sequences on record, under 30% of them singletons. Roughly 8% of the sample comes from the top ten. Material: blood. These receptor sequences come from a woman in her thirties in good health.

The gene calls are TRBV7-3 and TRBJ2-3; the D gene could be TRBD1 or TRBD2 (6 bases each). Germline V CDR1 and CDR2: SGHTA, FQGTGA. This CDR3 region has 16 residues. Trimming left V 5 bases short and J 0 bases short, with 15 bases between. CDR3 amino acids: CASSPGGPSSTDTQYF. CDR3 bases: TGTGCCAGCAGCCCTGGGGGGCCTTCTAGCACAGATACGCAGTATTTT.

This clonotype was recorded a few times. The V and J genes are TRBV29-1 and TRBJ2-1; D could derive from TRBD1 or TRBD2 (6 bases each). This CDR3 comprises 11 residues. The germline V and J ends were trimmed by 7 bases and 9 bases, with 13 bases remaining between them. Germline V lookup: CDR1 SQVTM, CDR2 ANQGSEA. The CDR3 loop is CSAFGGGEQFF. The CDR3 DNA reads TGCAGCGCCTTTGGAGGGGGTGAGCAGTTCTTC.

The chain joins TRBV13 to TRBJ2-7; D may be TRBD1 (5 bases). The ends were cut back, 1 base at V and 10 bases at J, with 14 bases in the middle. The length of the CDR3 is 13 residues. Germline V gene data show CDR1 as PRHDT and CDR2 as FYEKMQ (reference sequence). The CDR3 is CASSLVGLGQQYF. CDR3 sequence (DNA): TGTGCCAGCAGCTTAGTAGGCCTCGGACAACAGTACTTC.

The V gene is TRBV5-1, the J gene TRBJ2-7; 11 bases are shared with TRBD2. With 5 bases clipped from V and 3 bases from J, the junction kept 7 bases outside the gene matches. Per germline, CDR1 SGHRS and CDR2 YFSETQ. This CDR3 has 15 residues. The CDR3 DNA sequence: TGCGCCAGCAGGACGACGACTAGCGGGAACTACGAGCAGTACTTC. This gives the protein CASRTTTSGNYEQYF.

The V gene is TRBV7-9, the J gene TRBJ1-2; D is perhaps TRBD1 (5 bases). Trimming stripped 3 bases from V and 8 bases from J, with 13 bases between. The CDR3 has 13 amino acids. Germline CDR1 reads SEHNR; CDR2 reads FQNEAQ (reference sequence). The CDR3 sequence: CASSFSGLAGYTF. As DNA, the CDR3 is TGTGCCAGCAGCTTCTCGGGGCTGGCGGGCTACACCTTC. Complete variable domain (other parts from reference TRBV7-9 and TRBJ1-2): DTGVSQNPRHKITKRGQNVTFRCDPISEHNRLYWYRQTLGQGPEFLTYFQNEAQLEKSRLLSDRFSAERPKGSFSTLEIQRTEQGDSAMYLCASSFSGLAGYTFGSGTRLTVV.

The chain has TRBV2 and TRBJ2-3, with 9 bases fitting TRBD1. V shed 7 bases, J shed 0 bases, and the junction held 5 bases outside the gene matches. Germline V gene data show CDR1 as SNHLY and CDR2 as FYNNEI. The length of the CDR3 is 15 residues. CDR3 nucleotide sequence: TGTGCCAGCATCAAACAGGGGGCTAGCACAGATACGCAGTATTTT. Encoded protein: CASIKQGASTDTQYF. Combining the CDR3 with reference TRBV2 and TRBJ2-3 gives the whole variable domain EPEVTQTPSHQVTQMGQEVILRCVPISNHLYFYWYRQILGQKVEFLVSFYNNEISEKSEIFDDQFSVERPDGSNFTLKIRSTKLEDSAMYFCASIKQGASTDTQYFGPGTRLTVL.

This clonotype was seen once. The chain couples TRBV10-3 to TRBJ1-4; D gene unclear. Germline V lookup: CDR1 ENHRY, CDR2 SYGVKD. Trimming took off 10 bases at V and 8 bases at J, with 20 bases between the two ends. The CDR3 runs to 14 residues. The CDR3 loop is CATALGRTTEKLFF. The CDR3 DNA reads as TGTGCCACAGCCCTGGGGAGGACGACCGAAAAACTGTTTTTT.

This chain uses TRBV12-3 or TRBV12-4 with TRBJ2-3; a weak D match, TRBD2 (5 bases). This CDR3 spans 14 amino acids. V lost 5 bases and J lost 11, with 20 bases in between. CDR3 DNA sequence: TGTGCCAGCAGTGCCGAGGTGATGGGAGATGTGCAGTATTTT. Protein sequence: CASSAEVMGDVQYF.

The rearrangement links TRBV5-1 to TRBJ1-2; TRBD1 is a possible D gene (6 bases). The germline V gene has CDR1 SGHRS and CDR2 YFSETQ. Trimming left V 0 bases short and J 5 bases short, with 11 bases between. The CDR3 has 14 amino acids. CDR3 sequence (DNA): TGCGCCAGCAGCTTGGAGGCAGGGGAGTATGGCTACACCTTC. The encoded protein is CASSLEAGEYGYTF.

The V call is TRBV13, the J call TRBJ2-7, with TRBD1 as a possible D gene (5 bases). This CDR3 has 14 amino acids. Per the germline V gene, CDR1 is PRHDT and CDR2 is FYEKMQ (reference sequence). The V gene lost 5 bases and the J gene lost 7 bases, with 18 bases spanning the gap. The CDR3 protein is CASSPRQLGLEQYF. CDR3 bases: TGTGCCAGCAGCCCCCGACAGTTGGGCTTGGAGCAGTACTTC.

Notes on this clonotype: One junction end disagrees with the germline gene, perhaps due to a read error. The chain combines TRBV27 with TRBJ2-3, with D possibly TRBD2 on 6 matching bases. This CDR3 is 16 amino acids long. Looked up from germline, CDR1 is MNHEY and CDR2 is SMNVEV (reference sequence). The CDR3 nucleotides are TGTGTCAGCAGGCTCGGGTTCGGGAGTGAGACAGATACGCAGTATTTT. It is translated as CVSRLGFGSETDTQYF.

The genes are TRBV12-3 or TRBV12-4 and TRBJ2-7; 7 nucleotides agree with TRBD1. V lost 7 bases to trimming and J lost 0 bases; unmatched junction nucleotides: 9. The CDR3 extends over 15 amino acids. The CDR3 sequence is CASTDRATPSYEQYF. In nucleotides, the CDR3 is TGTGCCAGCACCGACAGGGCGACCCCCTCCTACGAGCAGTACTTC.

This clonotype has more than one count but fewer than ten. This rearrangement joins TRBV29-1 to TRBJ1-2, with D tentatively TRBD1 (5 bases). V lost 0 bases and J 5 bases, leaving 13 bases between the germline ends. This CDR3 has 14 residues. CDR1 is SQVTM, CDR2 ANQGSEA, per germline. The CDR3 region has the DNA TGCAGCGTTGAAGATCGGGACCGCCTATATGGCTACACCTTC. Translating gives CSVEDRDRLYGYTF. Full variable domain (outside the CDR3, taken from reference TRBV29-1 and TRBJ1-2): SAVISQKPSRDICQRGTSLTIQCQVDSQVTMMFWYRQQPGQSLTLIATANQGSEATYESGFVIDKFPISRPNLTFSTLTVSNMSPEDSSIYLCSVEDRDRLYGYTFGSGTRLTVV.

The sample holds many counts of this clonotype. The CDR3 sequence is CASSYSLGQGYEQYF. The CDR3 region has the DNA TGTGCCAGCAGTTACTCGTTGGGACAGGGCTACGAGCAGTACTTC. The chain links TRBV6-5 to TRBJ2-7, with 9 positions matching TRBD1. The CDR3 is made up of 15 amino acids. V dropped 0 bases and J dropped 3; count of bases not matched to a gene: 3. In germline, CDR1 is MNHEY, CDR2 SVGAGI.

The CDR3 DNA follows: TGTGCCAGCAGCTTAGAGAGTACAGGATTCCGCAATCAGCCCCAGCATTTT. Amino acids: CASSLESTGFRNQPQHF. This chain links TRBV7-8 with TRBJ1-5; a weak D match, TRBD1 (5 bases). V lost 1 base to trimming and J lost 2 bases, with 15 bases between them. This CDR3 spans 17 amino acids. Germline V gene data show CDR1 as SGHVS and CDR2 as FQNEAQ.

The CDR3 sequence: CASTTGTAHTDTQYF. The CDR3 bases are TGTGCCAGCACGACCGGGACAGCCCACACAGATACGCAGTATTTT. The chain joins TRBV28 to TRBJ2-3; 7 positions match TRBD1. V was pared by 7 bases and J by 2 bases, with 9 bases of the junction left unmatched. Germline values: CDR1 MDHEN, CDR2 SYDVKM. This CDR3 contains 15 residues.

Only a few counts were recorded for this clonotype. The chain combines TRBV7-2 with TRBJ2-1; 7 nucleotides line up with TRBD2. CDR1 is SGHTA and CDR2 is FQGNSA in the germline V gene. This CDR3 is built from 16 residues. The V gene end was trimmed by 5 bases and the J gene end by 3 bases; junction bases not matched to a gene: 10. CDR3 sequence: CASSTGLADLYNEQFF. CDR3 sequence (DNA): TGTGCCAGCAGCACCGGCCTAGCGGACCTCTACAATGAGCAGTTCTTC.